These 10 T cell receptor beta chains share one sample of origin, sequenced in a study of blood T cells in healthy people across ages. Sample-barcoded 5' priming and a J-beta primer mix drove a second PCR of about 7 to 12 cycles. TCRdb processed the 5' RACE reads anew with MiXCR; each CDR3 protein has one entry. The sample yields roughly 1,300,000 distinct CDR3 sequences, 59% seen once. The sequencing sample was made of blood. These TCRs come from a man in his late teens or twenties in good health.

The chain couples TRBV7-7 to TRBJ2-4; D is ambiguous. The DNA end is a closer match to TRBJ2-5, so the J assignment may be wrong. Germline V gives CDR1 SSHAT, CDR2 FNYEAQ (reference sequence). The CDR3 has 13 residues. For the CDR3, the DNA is TGTGCCAGCAGCTTAGAGAGGTTAGAGACCCAGTACTTC. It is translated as CASSLERLETQYF.

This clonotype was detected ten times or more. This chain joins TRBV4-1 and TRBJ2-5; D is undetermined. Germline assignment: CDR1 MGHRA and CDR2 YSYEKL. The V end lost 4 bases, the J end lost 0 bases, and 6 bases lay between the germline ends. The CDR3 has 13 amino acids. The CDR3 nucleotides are TGCGCCAGCAGCCTCGCACACCAAGAGACCCAGTACTTC. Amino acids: CASSLAHQETQYF.

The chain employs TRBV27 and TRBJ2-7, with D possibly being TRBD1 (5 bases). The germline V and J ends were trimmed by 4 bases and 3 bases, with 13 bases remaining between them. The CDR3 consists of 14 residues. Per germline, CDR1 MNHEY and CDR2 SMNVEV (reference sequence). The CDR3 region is CASSSQESYYEQYF. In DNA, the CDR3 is TGTGCCAGCAGTTCACAGGAATCCTACTACGAGCAGTACTTC.

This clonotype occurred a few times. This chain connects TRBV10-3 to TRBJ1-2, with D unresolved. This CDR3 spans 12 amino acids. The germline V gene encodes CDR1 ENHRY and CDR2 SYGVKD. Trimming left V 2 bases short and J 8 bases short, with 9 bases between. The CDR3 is CAISEPGKGYTF. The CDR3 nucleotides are TGTGCCATCAGTGAGCCGGGGAAAGGCTACACCTTC.

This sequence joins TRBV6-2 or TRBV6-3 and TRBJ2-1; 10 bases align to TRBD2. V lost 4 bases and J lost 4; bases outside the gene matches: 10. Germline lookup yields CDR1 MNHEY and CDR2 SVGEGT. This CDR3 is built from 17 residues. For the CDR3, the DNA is TGTGCCAGCAGTTCCAACACACTAGCGGGGATTTACAATGAGCAGTTCTTC. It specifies CASSSNTLAGIYNEQFF.

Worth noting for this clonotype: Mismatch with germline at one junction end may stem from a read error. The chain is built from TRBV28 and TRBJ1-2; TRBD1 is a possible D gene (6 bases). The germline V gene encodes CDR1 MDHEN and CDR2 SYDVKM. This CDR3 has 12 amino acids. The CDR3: CASRGANYGFTF. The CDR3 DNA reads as TGTGCCAGCAGGGGGGCTAACTATGGCTTCACCTTC.

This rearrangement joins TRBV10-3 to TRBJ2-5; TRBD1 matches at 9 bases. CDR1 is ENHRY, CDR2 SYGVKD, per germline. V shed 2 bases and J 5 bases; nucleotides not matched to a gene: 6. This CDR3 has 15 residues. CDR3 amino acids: CAISEARDRVETQYF. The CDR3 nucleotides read TGTGCCATCAGTGAGGCGAGGGACAGGGTTGAGACCCAGTACTTC.

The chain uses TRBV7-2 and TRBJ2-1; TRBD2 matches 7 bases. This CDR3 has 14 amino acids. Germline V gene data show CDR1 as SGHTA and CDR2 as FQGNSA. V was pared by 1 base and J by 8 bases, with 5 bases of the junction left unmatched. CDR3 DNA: TGTGCCAGCAGCTTAGTCCGCCGGGAGGATGAGCAGTTCTTC. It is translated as CASSLVRREDEQFF.

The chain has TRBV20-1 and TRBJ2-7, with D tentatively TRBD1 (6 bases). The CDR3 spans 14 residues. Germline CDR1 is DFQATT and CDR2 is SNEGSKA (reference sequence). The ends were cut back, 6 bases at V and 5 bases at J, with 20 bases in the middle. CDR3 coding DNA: TGCAGTGCAAAAGGCGACAGGTTAGTCAACGAGCAGTACTTC. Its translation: CSAKGDRLVNEQYF.

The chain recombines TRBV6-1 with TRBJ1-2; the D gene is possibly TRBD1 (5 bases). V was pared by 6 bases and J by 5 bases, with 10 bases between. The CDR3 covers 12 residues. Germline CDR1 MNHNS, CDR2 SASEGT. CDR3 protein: CASRGEAYGYTF. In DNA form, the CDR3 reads TGTGCCAGCAGAGGGGAGGCATATGGCTACACCTTC.